The entry below gives a single T cell receptor (beta chain) sequence along with its context. These data are taken from a study of blood T cell repertoires in COVID-19. Study as a whole: COVID-19 samples collected from the United States, Italy and Spain covered acute and convalescent phases.

V shed 1 base, J shed 0 bases, and the junction held 5 bases outside the gene matches. The CDR3 runs to 17 residues. The V gene's germline CDR1 is SEHNR and CDR2 FQNEAQ (reference sequence). Sequencing was performed with immunoSEQ multiplex PCR; in TCRdb, only in-frame clones are kept and a portion is missing. The sample has approximately 160,000 clones, roughly four fifths seen once. The chain carries TRBV7-9 and TRBJ1-5; the match to TRBD1 covers 8 bases. This TCR derives from a woman older than 75 with acute or convalescent COVID-19. The sequencing input was peripheral blood. The CDR3 reads CASSLEQGVVSNQPQHF. In DNA, the CDR3 is TGTGCCAGCAGCTTAGAACAGGGGGTAGTTAGCAATCAGCCCCAGCATTTT.